This note documents a single T cell receptor (beta chain) sequence. Its antigen is unknown. Profiled with immunoSEQ multiplex PCR; TCRdb holds only in-frame clones, not every one. The sample lists 60,000 to 75,000 clones, nearly 90% seen once, with approximately 30% in the top ten. The record originates from a study of T cell responses to AZD1222 COVID-19 vaccine. Study-wide results and limits: Baseline seropositivity occurred in only six AZD1222 recipients. Nearly half of unique spike-specific TCRs reportedly avoided B.1.351 and B.1.1.7 mutated regions. Clonal diversity was possibly underestimated, and the donors were mostly white British, with more females.

Trimming left V 2 bases short and J 4 bases short, with 3 bases between. The germline V gene encodes CDR1 MDHEN and CDR2 SYDVKM. There are 12 residues in the CDR3. The material sequenced was peripheral blood, taken 28 days after the second AZD1222 dose. The clonotype comes from an adult who received the AZD1222 COVID-19 vaccine. V is TRBV28 and J is TRBJ1-5; D unclear. The CDR3 nucleotides read TGTGCCAGCAGTTTACTGAATCAGCCCCAGCATTTT. It yields the protein CASSLLNQPQHF.